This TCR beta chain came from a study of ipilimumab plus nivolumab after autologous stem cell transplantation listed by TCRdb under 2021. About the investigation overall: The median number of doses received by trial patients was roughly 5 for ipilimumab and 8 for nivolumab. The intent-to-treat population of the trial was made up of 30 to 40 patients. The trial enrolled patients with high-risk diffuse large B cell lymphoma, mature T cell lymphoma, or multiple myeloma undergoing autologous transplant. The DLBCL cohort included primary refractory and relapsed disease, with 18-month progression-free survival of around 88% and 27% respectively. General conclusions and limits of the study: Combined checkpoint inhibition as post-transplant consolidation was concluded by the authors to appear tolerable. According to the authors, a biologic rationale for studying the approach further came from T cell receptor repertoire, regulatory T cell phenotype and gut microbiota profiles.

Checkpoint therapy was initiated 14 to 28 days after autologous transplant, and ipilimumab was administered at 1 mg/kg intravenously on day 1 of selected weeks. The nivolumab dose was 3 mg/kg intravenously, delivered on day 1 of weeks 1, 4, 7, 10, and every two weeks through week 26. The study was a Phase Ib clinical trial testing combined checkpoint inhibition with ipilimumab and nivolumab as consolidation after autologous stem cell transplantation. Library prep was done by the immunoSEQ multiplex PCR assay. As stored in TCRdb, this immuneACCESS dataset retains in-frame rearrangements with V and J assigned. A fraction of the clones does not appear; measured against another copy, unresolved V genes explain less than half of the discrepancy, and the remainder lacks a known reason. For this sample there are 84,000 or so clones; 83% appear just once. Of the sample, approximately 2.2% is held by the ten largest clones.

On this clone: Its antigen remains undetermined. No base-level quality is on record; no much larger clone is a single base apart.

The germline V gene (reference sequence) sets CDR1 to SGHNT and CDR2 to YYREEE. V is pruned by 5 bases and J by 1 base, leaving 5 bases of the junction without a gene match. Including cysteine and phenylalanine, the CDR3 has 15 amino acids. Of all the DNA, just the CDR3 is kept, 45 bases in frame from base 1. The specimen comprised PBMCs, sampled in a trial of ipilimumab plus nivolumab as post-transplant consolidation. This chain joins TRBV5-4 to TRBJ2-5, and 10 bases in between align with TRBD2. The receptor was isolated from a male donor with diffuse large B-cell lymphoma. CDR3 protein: CASSEAGGPQETQYF. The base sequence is TGTGCCAGCAGTGAAGCGGGGGGGCCCCAAGAGACCCAGTACTTC.